This entry lists 14 T cell receptor beta chains sequenced from one sample in a study of blood T cell repertoires in COVID-19. TCRdb's copy holds only in-frame clones and misses some; the assay was immunoSEQ multiplex PCR. The sample has under 550,000 clones; about 87% are singletons. Sequencing was done on a sample of peripheral blood. These receptors all stem from a young man with COVID-19, enrolled during active disease.

V gene TRBV7-8 combines with J gene TRBJ2-7; D is perhaps TRBD2 (6 bases). The CDR3 has 15 amino acids. V was clipped by 5 bases and J by 0 bases, with 14 bases between them. Per germline, CDR1 SGHVS and CDR2 FQNEAQ. The CDR3 reads CASSGPGTFSYEQYF. The CDR3 coding sequence is TGTGCCAGCAGCGGTCCCGGGACTTTCTCCTACGAGCAGTACTTC. The complete variable domain, with remaining parts taken from reference TRBV7-8 and TRBJ2-7, reads GAGVSQSPRYKVAKRGQDVALRCDPISGHVSLFWYQQALGQGPEFLTYFQNEAQLDKSGLPSDRFFAERPEGSVSTLKIQRTQQEDSAVYLCASSGPGTFSYEQYFGPGTRLTVT.

This clone was seen just once. V and J are TRBV4-1 and TRBJ2-7; D remains unclear. The CDR3 length is 15 residues. CDR1 is MGHRA and CDR2 is YSYEKL in the germline V gene. Trimming removed 2 bases from V and 4 bases from J, with 15 bases in between. The CDR3 sequence is CASSQTSLIRYEQYF. Written as DNA, the CDR3 is TGCGCCAGCAGCCAAACTTCTCTGATACGATACGAGCAGTACTTC.

This clone has a handful of counts. This sequence joins TRBV11-2 and TRBJ1-1; no clear D gene. Germline V gives CDR1 SGHAT, CDR2 FQNNGV. V lost 0 bases and J lost 1, with 9 bases in between. The CDR3 extends over 15 amino acids. CDR3 in amino acids: CASSLDRHPNTEAFF. For the CDR3, the DNA is TGTGCCAGCAGCTTAGATAGACACCCGAACACTGAAGCTTTCTTT. Together with reference TRBV11-2 and TRBJ1-1, the CDR3 gives the full variable domain: EAGVAQSPRYKIIEKRQSVAFWCNPISGHATLYWYQQILGQGPKLLIQFQNNGVVDDSQLPKDRFSAERLKGVDSTLKIQPAKLEDSAVYLCASSLDRHPNTEAFFGQGTRLTVV.

This chain connects TRBV5-1 to TRBJ2-2; 9 nucleotides align to TRBD2. J gave up 4 bases and V 5 bases, and 0 bases lay outside the gene matches. CDR1 and CDR2 from the germline V gene are SGHRS and YFSETQ. The CDR3 is made up of 13 amino acids. The CDR3 loop is CASRLAGTGELFF. CDR3 sequence (DNA): TGCGCCAGCAGACTAGCGGGCACCGGGGAGCTGTTTTTT.

On this clone: Other DNA sequences within the sample encode an identical CDR3. This sequence joins TRBV5-1 and TRBJ2-5; 9 nucleotides agree with TRBD1. The V gene's germline CDR1 is SGHRS and CDR2 YFSETQ. There are 14 residues in the CDR3. V gave up 2 bases and J gave up 5 bases; unmatched junction bases: 4. CDR3 nucleotides: TGCGCCAGCAGCTTAGGGACAGGGAGGGAGACCCAGTACTTC. Its protein product is CASSLGTGRETQYF.

The chain combines TRBV6-5 with TRBJ1-5; D uncertain. CDR1 is MNHEY, CDR2 SVGAGI, per germline. The V and J ends lost 8 bases and 7 bases respectively, with 12 bases between them. The CDR3 contains 12 residues. Here the CDR3 DNA reads TGTGCCAGCTCCGATGGGCCCCAGCCCCAGCATTTT. This codes for CASSDGPQPQHF.

The chain combines TRBV11-3 with TRBJ1-2; D perhaps matches TRBD1 (5 bases). V lost 9 bases and J lost 1, with 12 bases in between. The CDR3 sequence is 13 residues long. Germline loops: CDR1 SGHNT, CDR2 YENEEA. Here the CDR3 reads CASGTSFNYGYTF. As DNA, the CDR3 is TGTGCCAGTGGGACTTCCTTTAACTATGGCTACACCTTC.

The V call is TRBV3-1 (or the pseudogene TRBV3-2), the J call TRBJ1-4; maybe TRBD1 (5 bases). The CDR3 sequence is 14 residues long. V lost 6 bases, J lost 10 bases, and 18 bases lay in between. Germline-derived CDR1 and CDR2 are LGHDT and YNNKEL (reference sequence). CDR3 protein: CASSNAGTRGKLFF. The DNA for the CDR3 is TGTGCCAGCAGTAACGCCGGGACTCGGGGAAAACTGTTTTTT.

The chain links TRBV5-8 to TRBJ1-4; 10 positions match TRBD1. The CDR3 totals 15 residues. The junction had 5 bases not matched to a gene; V was cut back by 2 bases and J by 7 bases. CDR1 and CDR2 (germline): SGHTS, YDEGEE. CDR3 in DNA: TGTGCCAGCAGCTTAGGGACAGGGGCTGGTGAAAAACTGTTTTTT. Protein: CASSLGTGAGEKLFF. The full variable domain, rest sourced from reference TRBV5-8 and TRBJ1-4, is EAGVTQSPTHLIKTRGQQATLRCSPISGHTSVYWYQQALGLGLQFLLWYDEGEERNRGNFPPRFSGRQFPNYSSELNVNALELEDSALYLCASSLGTGAGEKLFFGSGTQLSVL.

This chain connects TRBV20-1 to TRBJ2-5, with TRBD2 matching 10 bases. J was trimmed by 1 base and V by 3 bases; bases with no gene match: 5. Looked up from germline, CDR1 is DFQATT and CDR2 is SNEGSKA (reference sequence). The CDR3 contains 15 residues. CDR3 region: CSASIAGGIQETQYF. For the CDR3, the DNA is TGCAGTGCTAGTATAGCGGGAGGAATCCAAGAGACCCAGTACTTC.

V usage is TRBV2 and J usage is TRBJ1-1; possible D gene TRBD1, 6 bases. Germline V gene sequence: CDR1 SNHLY, CDR2 FYNNEI. The CDR3 length is 13 residues. Trimming left V 1 base short and J 5 bases short, with 8 bases between. The CDR3, as DNA: TGTGCCAGCAGTGAAGACAGGGAGACTGAAGCTTTCTTT. Residues: CASSEDRETEAFF.

The chain employs TRBV5-1 and TRBJ2-1; 13 bases map to TRBD2. V lost 7 bases, J lost 6 bases, and 4 bases stayed unmatched. Germline lookup yields CDR1 SGHRS and CDR2 YFSETQ. The CDR3 covers 14 residues. CDR3 amino acids: CASGTSGRGNEQFF. CDR3 DNA sequence: TGCGCCAGCGGCACTAGCGGGAGGGGCAATGAGCAGTTCTTC.

This clone is a singleton in its sample. The chain uses TRBV7-8 and TRBJ2-7, with D tentatively TRBD2 (5 bases). Between the trimmed V and J ends, which lost 0 bases and 3 bases, there was a span of 9 bases. This CDR3 spans 14 amino acids. Germline loops: CDR1 SGHVS, CDR2 FQNEAQ. In DNA, the CDR3 is TGTGCCAGCAGCTTAGCGCCGGGGAACTACGAGCAGTACTTC. The encoded protein is CASSLAPGNYEQYF.

This sequence joins TRBV7-6 and TRBJ2-2, with D perhaps matching TRBD2 (6 bases). Germline values: CDR1 SGHVS, CDR2 FNYEAQ. This CDR3 region has 16 residues. V lost 7 bases, J lost 5 bases, and 20 bases lay in between. DNA of the CDR3: TGTGCCAGCACCGCGGGTGGGCTAGCGAGGACCGGGGAGCTGTTTTTT. Translating it yields CASTAGGLARTGELFF.